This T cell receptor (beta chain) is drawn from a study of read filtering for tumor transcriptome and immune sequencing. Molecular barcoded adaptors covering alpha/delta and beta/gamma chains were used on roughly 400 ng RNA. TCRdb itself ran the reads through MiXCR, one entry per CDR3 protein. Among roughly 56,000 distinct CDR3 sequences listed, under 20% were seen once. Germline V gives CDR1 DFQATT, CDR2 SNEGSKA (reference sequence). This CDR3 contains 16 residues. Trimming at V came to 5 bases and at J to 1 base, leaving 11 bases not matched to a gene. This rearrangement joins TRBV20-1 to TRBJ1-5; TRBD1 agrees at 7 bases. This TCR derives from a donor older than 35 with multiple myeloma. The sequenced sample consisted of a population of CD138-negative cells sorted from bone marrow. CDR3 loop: CSAYPSPDRSNQPQHF. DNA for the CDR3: TGCAGTGCTTACCCCTCCCCGGACAGGAGCAATCAGCCCCAGCATTTT.